The clone carrying this TCR beta chain was counted only a few times. What it binds is unknown. This specimen comes from a study of T-cell memory formation after mild COVID-19. TCRdb used MiXCR to reprocess the 5' RACE reads, holding one entry per CDR3 protein. The sample consists of 580,000 or so distinct CDR3 sequences, 17% of them appearing once. The CDR3 covers 15 residues. Germline V gene data show CDR1 as SGHDN and CDR2 as FVKESK. Trimming pared 0 bases from V and 3 bases from J, leaving 12 bases between. Broader study findings: Some clones that responded were present in memory (sampled pre-infection), which suggests cross-reactive memory joined. CD4+ bias marked clones expanding day 15 to 37, unlike balanced contracting clones. Mainly CM and EM harbored the contracting CD4+ clones; mainly EMRA harbored the CD8+ ones. Second-wave clones peaking on day 37 lacked confirmed SARS-CoV-2 specificity.

The chain employs TRBV14 and TRBJ2-7; D unclear. This receptor was taken from an adult woman who had mild COVID-19 (a few samples of this study predate the infection). Cell type and time point are not known. Input material: PBMCs or a T cell subset sorted from them (not recorded which). In DNA form, the CDR3 reads TGTGCCAGCAGCCAAGAAGCCACCTCCCGCTACGAGCAGTACTTC. This gives the protein CASSQEATSRYEQYF.